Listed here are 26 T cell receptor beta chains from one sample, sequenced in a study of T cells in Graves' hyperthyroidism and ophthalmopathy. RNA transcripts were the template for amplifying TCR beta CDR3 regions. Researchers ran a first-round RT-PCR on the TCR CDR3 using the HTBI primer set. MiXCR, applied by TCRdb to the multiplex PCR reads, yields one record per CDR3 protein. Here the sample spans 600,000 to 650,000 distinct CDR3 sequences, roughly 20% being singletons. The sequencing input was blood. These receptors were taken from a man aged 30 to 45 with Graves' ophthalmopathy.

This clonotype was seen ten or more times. The CDR3 spells CSARGLKVAGGTDTQYF. DNA of the CDR3: TGCAGTGCTAGAGGTTTGAAGGTAGCGGGAGGGACAGATACGCAGTATTTT. The chain links TRBV20-1 to TRBJ2-3, with TRBD2 identical over 11 bases. CDR1 is DFQATT, CDR2 SNEGSKA, per germline (reference sequence). This CDR3 has 17 amino acids. V was pared by 1 base and J by 3 bases, with 9 bases of the junction left unmatched.

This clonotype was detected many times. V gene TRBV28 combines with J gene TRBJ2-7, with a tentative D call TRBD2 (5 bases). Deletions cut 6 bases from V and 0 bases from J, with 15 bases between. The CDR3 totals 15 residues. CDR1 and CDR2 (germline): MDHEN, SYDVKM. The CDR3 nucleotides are TGTGCCAGCAGCTGGAGGACGAAGAGCTCCTACGAGCAGTACTTC. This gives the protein CASSWRTKSSYEQYF. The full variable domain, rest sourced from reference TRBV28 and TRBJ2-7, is DVKVTQSSRYLVKRTGEKVFLECVQDMDHENMFWYRQDPGLGLRLIYFSYDVKMKEKGDIPEGYSVSREKKERFSLILESASTNQTSMYLCASSWRTKSSYEQYFGPGTRLTVT.

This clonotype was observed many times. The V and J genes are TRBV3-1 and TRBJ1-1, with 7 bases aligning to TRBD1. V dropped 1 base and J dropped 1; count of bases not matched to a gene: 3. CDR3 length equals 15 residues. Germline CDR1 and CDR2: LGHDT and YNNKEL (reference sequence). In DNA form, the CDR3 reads TGTGCCAGCAGCCAAGGTGGGACAGCGAACACTGAAGCTTTCTTT. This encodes CASSQGGTANTEAFF. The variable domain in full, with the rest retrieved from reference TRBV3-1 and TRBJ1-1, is DTAVSQTPKYLVTQMGNDKSIKCEQNLGHDTMYWYKQDSKKFLKIMFSYNNKELIINETVPNRFSPKSPDKAHLNLHINSLELGDSAVYFCASSQGGTANTEAFFGQGTRLTVV.

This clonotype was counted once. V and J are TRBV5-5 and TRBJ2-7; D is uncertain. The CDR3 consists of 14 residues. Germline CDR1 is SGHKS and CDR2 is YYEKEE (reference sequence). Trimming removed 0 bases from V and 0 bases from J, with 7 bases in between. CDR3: CASSLEGTSYEQYF. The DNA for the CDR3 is TGTGCCAGCAGCTTGGAAGGCACCTCCTACGAGCAGTACTTC.

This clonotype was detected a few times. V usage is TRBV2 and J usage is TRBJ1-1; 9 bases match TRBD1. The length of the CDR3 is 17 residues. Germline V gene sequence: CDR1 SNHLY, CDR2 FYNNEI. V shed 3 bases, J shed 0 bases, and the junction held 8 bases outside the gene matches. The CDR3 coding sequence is TGTGCCAGCAGTGAGCTGATACAGGGGGCCATGAACACTGAAGCTTTCTTT. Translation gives CASSELIQGAMNTEAFF.

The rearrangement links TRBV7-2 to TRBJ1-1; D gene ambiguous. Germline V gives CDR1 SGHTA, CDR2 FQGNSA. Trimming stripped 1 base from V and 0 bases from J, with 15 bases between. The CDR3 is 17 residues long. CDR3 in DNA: TGTGCCAGCAGCTTAGTTTCAGTTGGGGTCATGAACACTGAAGCTTTCTTT. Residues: CASSLVSVGVMNTEAFF.

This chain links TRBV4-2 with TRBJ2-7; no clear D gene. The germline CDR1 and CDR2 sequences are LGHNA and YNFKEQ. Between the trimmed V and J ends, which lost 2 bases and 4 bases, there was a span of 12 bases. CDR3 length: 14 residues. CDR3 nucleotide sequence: TGTGCCAGCAGCCAAAAACTCCAGACTTACGAGCAGTACTTC. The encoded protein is CASSQKLQTYEQYF.

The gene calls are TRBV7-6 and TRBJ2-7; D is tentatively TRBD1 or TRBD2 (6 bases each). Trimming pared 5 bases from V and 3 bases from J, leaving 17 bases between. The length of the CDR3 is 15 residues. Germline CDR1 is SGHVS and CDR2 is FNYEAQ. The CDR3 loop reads CASSPGGGQLYEQYF. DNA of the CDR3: TGTGCCAGCAGCCCCGGGGGTGGACAGCTCTACGAGCAGTACTTC.

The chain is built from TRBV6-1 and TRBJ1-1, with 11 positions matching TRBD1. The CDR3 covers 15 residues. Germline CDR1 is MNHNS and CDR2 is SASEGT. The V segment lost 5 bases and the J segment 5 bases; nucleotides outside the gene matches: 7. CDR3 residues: CASSRGTGGATEAFF. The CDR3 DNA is TGTGCCAGCAGTCGCGGGACAGGGGGTGCTACTGAAGCTTTCTTT.

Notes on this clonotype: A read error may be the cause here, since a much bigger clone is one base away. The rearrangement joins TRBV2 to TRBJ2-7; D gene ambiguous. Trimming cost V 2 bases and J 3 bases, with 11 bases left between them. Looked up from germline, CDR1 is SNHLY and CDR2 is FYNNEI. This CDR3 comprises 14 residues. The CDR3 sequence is CASSESVDGYEQYF. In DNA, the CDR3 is TGTGCCAGCAGTGAAAGTGTGGACGGCTACGAGCAGTACTTC. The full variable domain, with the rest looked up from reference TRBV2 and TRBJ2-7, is EPEVTQTPSHQVTQMGQEVILRCVPISNHLYFYWYRQILGQKVEFLVSFYNNEISEKSEIFDDQFSVERPDGSNFTLKIRSTKLEDSAMYFCASSESVDGYEQYFGPGTRLTVT.

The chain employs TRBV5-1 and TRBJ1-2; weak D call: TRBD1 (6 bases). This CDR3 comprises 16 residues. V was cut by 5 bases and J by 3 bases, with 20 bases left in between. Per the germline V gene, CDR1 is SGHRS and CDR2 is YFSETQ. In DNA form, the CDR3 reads TGCGCCAGCAGGGTTCGAGACTGGGACACTGACTATGGCTACACCTTC. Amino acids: CASRVRDWDTDYGYTF.

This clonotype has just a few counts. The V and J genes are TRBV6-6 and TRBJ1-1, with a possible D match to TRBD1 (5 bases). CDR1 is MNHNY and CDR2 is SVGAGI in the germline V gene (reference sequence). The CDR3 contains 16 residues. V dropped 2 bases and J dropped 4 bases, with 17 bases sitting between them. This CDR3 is CASSYDTGTIGTEAFF. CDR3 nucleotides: TGTGCCAGCAGTTACGATACCGGGACTATTGGCACTGAAGCTTTCTTT.

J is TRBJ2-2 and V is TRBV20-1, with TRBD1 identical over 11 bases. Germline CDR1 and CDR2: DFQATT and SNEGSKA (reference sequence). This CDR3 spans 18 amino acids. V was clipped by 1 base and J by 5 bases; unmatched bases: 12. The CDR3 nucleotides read TGCAGTGCTAGAGCACCGGGACAGGGGGGCCTTAGAACCGGGGAGCTGTTTTTT. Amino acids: CSARAPGQGGLRTGELFF.

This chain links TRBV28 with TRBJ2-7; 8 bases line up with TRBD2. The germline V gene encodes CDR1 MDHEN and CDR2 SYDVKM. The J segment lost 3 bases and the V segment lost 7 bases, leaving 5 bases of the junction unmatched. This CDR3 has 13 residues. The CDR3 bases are TGTGCCAGCAATAGCGGGACGTTCTACGAGCAGTACTTC. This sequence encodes CASNSGTFYEQYF.

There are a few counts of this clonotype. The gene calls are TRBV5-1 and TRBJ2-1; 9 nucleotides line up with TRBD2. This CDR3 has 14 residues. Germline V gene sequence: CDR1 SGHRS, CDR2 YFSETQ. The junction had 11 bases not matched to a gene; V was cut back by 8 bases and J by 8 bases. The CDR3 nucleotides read TGCGCCAGGCCTCTGGGCGGGAGGGCCGATGAGCAGTTCTTC. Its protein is CARPLGGRADEQFF.

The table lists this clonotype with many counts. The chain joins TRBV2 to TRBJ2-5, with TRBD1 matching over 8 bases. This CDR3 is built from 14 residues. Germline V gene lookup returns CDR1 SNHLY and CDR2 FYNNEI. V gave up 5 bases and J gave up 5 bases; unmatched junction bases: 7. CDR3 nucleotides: TGTGCCAGCAGTCTGACAGGGGATGGGGAGACCCAGTACTTC. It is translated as CASSLTGDGETQYF.

This CDR3 reads CASSQGLGRPSYEQYF. In nucleotides, the CDR3 is TGTGCCAGCAGCCAAGGACTAGGCAGGCCCTCTTACGAGCAGTACTTC. V usage is TRBV11-2 and J usage is TRBJ2-7; TRBD2 matches 7 bases. Looked up from germline, CDR1 is SGHAT and CDR2 is FQNNGV. V lost 5 bases, J lost 4 bases, and 14 bases stayed unmatched. This CDR3 contains 16 residues. Full variable domain (remainder filled in from reference TRBV11-2 and TRBJ2-7): EAGVAQSPRYKIIEKRQSVAFWCNPISGHATLYWYQQILGQGPKLLIQFQNNGVVDDSQLPKDRFSAERLKGVDSTLKIQPAKLEDSAVYLCASSQGLGRPSYEQYFGPGTRLTVT.

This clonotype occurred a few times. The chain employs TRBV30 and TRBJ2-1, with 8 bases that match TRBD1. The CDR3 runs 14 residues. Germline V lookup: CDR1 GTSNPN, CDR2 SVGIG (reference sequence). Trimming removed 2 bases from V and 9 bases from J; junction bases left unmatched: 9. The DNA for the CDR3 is TGTGCCTGGAGTATCCTCCCAGGGGGCGGTGAGCAGTTCTTC. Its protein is CAWSILPGGGEQFF.

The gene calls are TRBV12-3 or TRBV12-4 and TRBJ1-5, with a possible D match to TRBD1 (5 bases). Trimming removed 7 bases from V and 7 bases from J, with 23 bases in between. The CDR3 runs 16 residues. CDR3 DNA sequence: TGTGCCAGCACCGAAGCACAAGAAGGGGCTGGGCAGCCCCAGCATTTT. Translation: CASTEAQEGAGQPQHF.

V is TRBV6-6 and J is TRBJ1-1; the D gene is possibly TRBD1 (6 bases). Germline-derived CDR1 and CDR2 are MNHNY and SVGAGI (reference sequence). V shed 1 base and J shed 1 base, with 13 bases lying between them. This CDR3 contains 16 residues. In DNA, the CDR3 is TGTGCCAGCAGTTACTTTGGAGGGGGTTCGAACACTGAAGCTTTCTTT. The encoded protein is CASSYFGGGSNTEAFF.

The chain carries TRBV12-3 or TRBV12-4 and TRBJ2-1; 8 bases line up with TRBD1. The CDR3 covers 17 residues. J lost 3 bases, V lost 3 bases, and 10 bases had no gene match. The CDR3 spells CASSLTGQGDGYNEQFF. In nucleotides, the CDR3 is TGTGCCAGCAGTTTGACTGGACAGGGAGACGGCTACAATGAGCAGTTCTTC.

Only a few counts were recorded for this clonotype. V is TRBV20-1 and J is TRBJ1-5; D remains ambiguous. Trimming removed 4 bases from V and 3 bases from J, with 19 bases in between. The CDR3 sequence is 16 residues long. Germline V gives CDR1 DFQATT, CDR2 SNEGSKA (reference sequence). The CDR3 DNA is TGCAGTGCTAATGTCCGACCCGACGGGGACAATCAGCCCCAGCATTTT. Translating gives CSANVRPDGDNQPQHF.

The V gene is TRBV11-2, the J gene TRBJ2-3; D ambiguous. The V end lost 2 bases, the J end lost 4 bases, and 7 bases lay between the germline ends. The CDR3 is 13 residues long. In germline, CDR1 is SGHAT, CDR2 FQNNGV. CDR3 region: CASSLYRADTQYF. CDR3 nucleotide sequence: TGTGCCAGCAGCTTATACCGCGCAGATACGCAGTATTTT. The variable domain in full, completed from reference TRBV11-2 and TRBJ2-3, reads EAGVAQSPRYKIIEKRQSVAFWCNPISGHATLYWYQQILGQGPKLLIQFQNNGVVDDSQLPKDRFSAERLKGVDSTLKIQPAKLEDSAVYLCASSLYRADTQYFGPGTRLTVL.

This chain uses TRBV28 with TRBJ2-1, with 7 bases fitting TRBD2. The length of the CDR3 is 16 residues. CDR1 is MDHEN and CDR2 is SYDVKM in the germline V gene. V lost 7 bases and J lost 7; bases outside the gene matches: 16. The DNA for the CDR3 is TGTGCCAGCAACCCTCCCCTCGGCGGGGGACCGAATGAGCAGTTCTTC. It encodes CASNPPLGGGPNEQFF. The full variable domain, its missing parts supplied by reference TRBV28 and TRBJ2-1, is DVKVTQSSRYLVKRTGEKVFLECVQDMDHENMFWYRQDPGLGLRLIYFSYDVKMKEKGDIPEGYSVSREKKERFSLILESASTNQTSMYLCASNPPLGGGPNEQFFGPGTRLTVL.

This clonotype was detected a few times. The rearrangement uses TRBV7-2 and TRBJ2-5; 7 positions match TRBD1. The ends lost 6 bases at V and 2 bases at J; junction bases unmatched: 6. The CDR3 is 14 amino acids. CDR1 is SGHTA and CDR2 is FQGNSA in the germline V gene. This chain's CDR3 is CASRSRDRQETQYF. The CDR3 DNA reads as TGTGCCAGCAGATCCCGGGACAGACAAGAGACCCAGTACTTC.

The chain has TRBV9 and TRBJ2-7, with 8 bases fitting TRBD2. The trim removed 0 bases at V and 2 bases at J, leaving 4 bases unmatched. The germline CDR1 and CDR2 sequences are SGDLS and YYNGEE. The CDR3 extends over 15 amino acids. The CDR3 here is CASSVAATSAYEQYF. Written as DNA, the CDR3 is TGTGCCAGCAGCGTAGCGGCGACTAGCGCCTACGAGCAGTACTTC. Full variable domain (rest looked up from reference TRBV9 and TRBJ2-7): DSGVTQTPKHLITATGQRVTLRCSPRSGDLSVYWYQQSLDQGLQFLIQYYNGEERAKGNILERFSAQQFPDLHSELNLSSLELGDSALYFCASSVAATSAYEQYFGPGTRLTVT.